This TCR beta chain derives from a study of blood T cell repertoires in COVID-19. Study-wide background: Samples came from the United States, Italy and Spain, spanning acute and convalescent COVID-19.

In the original processing: Reference gene primer amplification gave nucleated cell count estimates. Using immunoSEQ multiplex PCR, the repertoire was profiled, and TCRdb retains in-frame clones only, with some absent. V and J calls and clone size follow that table, whereas D and trimming were derived from the DNA. The sample lists a few hundred thousand clones, about 87% occurring once. Per the germline V gene, CDR1 is MNHEY and CDR2 is SVGEGT. V was pared by 2 bases and J by 4 bases, with 12 bases between. The CDR3 runs to 15 residues. What was sequenced was peripheral blood. The V and J genes are TRBV6-2 or TRBV6-3 and TRBJ1-5; D gene ambiguous. This clonotype originated in a woman aged 60-70 years with COVID-19, enrolled during active disease. The CDR3 bases are TGTGCCAGCAGTTACGGCAGGCTCGTGAATCAGCCCCAGCATTTT. It codes for CASSYGRLVNQPQHF.